This T cell receptor (beta chain) was identified in a study of cytomegalovirus exposure and HLA in healthy donors. As for this clone: The antigen remains undetermined.

With 60 Vbeta and 13 Jbeta primers, the PCR was carried out. Repertoires were generated with immunoSEQ multiplex PCR, while TCRdb's copy carries only in-frame clones and drops some. This table has 90,000 to 120,000 clones, roughly 80% appearing once. General study points: The productive fraction for most TCR beta V segments was about 90% or about 30% in an earlier analysis. Accurate HLA-A and HLA-B prediction from TCR beta sequences was reported for most subjects.

This TCR came from a man aged 30 to 39 in good health and CMV-seropositive. The sample comprised PBMCs.

The CDR3: CASSSRTEAQYF. Here the CDR3 DNA reads TGTGCCAGCAGCTCTCGGACAGAAGCCCAGTACTTC. The rearrangement uses TRBV13 and TRBJ2-7; D may be TRBD1 (6 bases). The V and J ends lost 4 bases and 10 bases respectively, with 14 bases between them. CDR3 length: 12 residues. The germline V gene encodes CDR1 PRHDT and CDR2 FYEKMQ (reference sequence). Full variable domain (outside the CDR3, taken from reference TRBV13 and TRBJ2-7): AAGVIQSPRHLIKEKRETATLKCYPIPRHDTVYWYQQGPGQDPQFLISFYEKMQSDKGSIPDRFSAQQFSDYHSELNMSSLELGDSALYFCASSSRTEAQYFGPGTRLTVT.